The 17 T cell receptor beta chains presented below share a single source sample, sequenced in a study of T-cell reconstitution after alpha-beta-depleted transplantation in children. For TCRbeta, the library was prepared with unique molecular identifiers. TCRdb ran MiXCR on the PCR reads and lists one entry per CDR3 protein. The table has a few hundred thousand distinct CDR3 sequences, 9.7% seen once. This material consisted of PBMCs from the stem cell graft donor, taken from the stem cell graft. These receptors were obtained from a human donor who donated a stem cell graft to a child with SCID.

In this sample, this clonotype turned up many times. V gene TRBV20-1 combines with J gene TRBJ2-5; maybe TRBD2 (6 bases). CDR1 and CDR2 (germline): DFQATT, SNEGSKA (reference sequence). The CDR3 is 12 residues long. Trimming cost V 3 bases and J 5 bases, with 10 bases left between them. CDR3 amino acids: CSARPRGETQYF. The DNA of the CDR3 is TGCAGTGCTAGGCCCCGGGGGGAGACCCAGTACTTC.

At least ten counts were recorded for this clonotype. This sequence joins TRBV7-8 and TRBJ1-1; tentatively, D is TRBD1 (6 bases). Germline V gives CDR1 SGHVS, CDR2 FQNEAQ. The V and J ends lost 3 bases and 0 bases respectively, with 14 bases between them. The CDR3 runs to 16 residues. CDR3 residues: CASSLLGGPMNTEAFF. Here the CDR3 DNA reads TGTGCCAGCAGCTTGTTAGGGGGGCCCATGAACACTGAAGCTTTCTTT.

The sample holds many counts of this clonotype. V usage is TRBV7-9 and J usage is TRBJ2-3; 8 bases map to TRBD1. Losses at the gene ends were 10 bases for V and 0 bases for J; bases not matched to a gene: 12. The CDR3 runs 16 residues. CDR1 and CDR2 (germline): SEHNR, FQNEAQ (reference sequence). CDR3 in amino acids: CATTGGRQGSTDTQYF. The DNA of the CDR3 is TGTGCCACCACAGGGGGGAGACAGGGTAGCACAGATACGCAGTATTTT.

This clonotype has ten or more counts. The chain recombines TRBV20-1 with TRBJ2-5, with TRBD2 as a possible D gene (6 bases). CDR3 length: 15 residues. The V end was cut by 2 bases, the J end by 4 bases, with 17 bases between. Germline CDR1 is DFQATT and CDR2 is SNEGSKA (reference sequence). The CDR3 is CSARLAGTSRETQYF. In DNA form, the CDR3 reads TGCAGTGCTAGATTGGCGGGGACCTCAAGAGAGACCCAGTACTTC.

CDR3 region: CASSYGTANYNSPLHF. DNA of the CDR3: TGTGCCAGCAGCTACGGGACAGCCAACTATAATTCACCCCTCCACTTT. The V gene is TRBV13, the J gene TRBJ1-6, with 7 bases that match TRBD1. CDR1 is PRHDT, CDR2 FYEKMQ, per germline (reference sequence). Trimming took 4 bases from V and 3 from J; bases not matched to a gene: 6. The CDR3 is 16 residues long.

This clonotype has a count of ten or more. The chain is built from TRBV4-2 and TRBJ2-3; D not certain. V lost 1 base and J lost 0, with 5 bases in between. Germline lookup yields CDR1 LGHNA and CDR2 YNFKEQ. This CDR3 has 14 amino acids. The CDR3 DNA reads TGTGCCAGCAGCCAAGCTCGCAGCACAGATACGCAGTATTTT. Amino acid sequence: CASSQARSTDTQYF.

Only a few counts were recorded for this clonotype. As DNA, the CDR3 is TGCAGCGTCGGAGGCGGTGCCACCCAGTACTTC. This translates into CSVGGGATQYF. The chain has TRBV29-1 and TRBJ2-5; D is possibly TRBD2 (5 bases). This CDR3 is 11 amino acids long. The germline V gene has CDR1 SQVTM and CDR2 ANQGSEA. Trimming removed 6 bases from V and 8 bases from J, with 13 bases in between.

This clonotype has at least ten counts. This chain uses TRBV5-1 with TRBJ1-1; D call uncertain. V dropped 2 bases and J dropped 1 base, with 12 bases sitting between them. CDR1 and CDR2 (germline): SGHRS, YFSETQ. This CDR3 is 15 amino acids long. This CDR3 reads CASSFTTNENTEAFF. As DNA, the CDR3 is TGCGCCAGCAGCTTTACTACGAACGAGAACACTGAAGCTTTCTTT.

This chain uses TRBV7-8 with TRBJ1-4; D gene ambiguous. Germline CDR1 is SGHVS and CDR2 is FQNEAQ. The CDR3 runs 15 residues. V gave up 3 bases and J gave up 0 bases, with 8 bases separating them. The CDR3 protein is CASSFNHPTNEKLFF. The CDR3 nucleotides are TGTGCCAGCAGCTTCAACCACCCAACTAATGAAAAACTGTTTTTT. Filled out from reference TRBV7-8 and TRBJ1-4, the complete variable domain reads GAGVSQSPRYKVAKRGQDVALRCDPISGHVSLFWYQQALGQGPEFLTYFQNEAQLDKSGLPSDRFFAERPEGSVSTLKIQRTQQEDSAVYLCASSFNHPTNEKLFFGSGTQLSVL.

To note about this clonotype: This may stem from a read error, because a much larger clone lies one nucleotide away. The gene calls are TRBV15 and TRBJ2-5; D unresolved. Germline-derived CDR1 and CDR2 are LNHNV and YYDKDF (reference sequence). This CDR3 is 14 amino acids long. CDR3 region: CATSRASAAETPYF. The CDR3, as DNA: TGTGCCACCAGCAGAGCTAGTGCCGCAGAGACCCCGTACTTC.

This clonotype was seen repeatedly, ten times or more. This rearrangement joins TRBV7-6 to TRBJ1-6, with 7 bases matching TRBD1. The CDR3 length is 17 residues. Trimming at V came to 0 bases and at J to 7 bases, leaving 9 bases not matched to a gene. From germline, CDR1 is SGHVS and CDR2 FNYEAQ. The DNA for the CDR3 is TGTGCCAGCAGCTTAGCTTCCGGGACAGAGAGAAATTCACCCCTCCACTTT. Protein sequence: CASSLASGTERNSPLHF.

This clonotype showed up many times. The CDR3 region is CASSPTGGVYGYTF. CDR3 nucleotide sequence: TGTGCCAGCAGTCCAACCGGGGGGGTCTATGGCTACACCTTC. The chain combines TRBV7-2 with TRBJ1-2, with D perhaps matching TRBD1 (5 bases). CDR1 is SGHTA and CDR2 is FQGNSA in the germline V gene. The V end was cut by 6 bases, the J end by 4 bases, with 15 bases between. CDR3 length: 14 residues.

The gene calls are TRBV4-3 and TRBJ2-1; TRBD2 matches at 8 bases. V lost 0 bases to trimming and J lost 8 bases; unmatched junction nucleotides: 9. Germline CDR1 and CDR2: LGHNA and YSLEER. The length of the CDR3 is 16 residues. Written as DNA, the CDR3 is TGCGCCAGCAGCCAAGATGACCCGGGGGGGCCCGATGAGCAGTTCTTC. Encoded protein: CASSQDDPGGPDEQFF.

As to this clonotype: One junction end does not reproduce the germline sequence, and a read error may be involved. The chain links TRBV4-3 to TRBJ2-5; unclear D gene. CDR1 is LGHNA, CDR2 YSLEER, per germline. This CDR3 is built from 16 residues. The CDR3, as DNA: TGCACCAGCAGCCAAGATCGTCGGGCCACGGAAGAGACCCAGTACTTC. This translates into CTSSQDRRATEETQYF.

In this sample, this clonotype turned up many times. The chain has TRBV20-1 and TRBJ1-1, with a tentative D call TRBD1 (5 bases). Trimming cost V 6 bases and J 0 bases, with 14 bases left between them. Per the germline V gene, CDR1 is DFQATT and CDR2 is SNEGSKA (reference sequence). The CDR3 sequence is 14 residues long. The CDR3: CSATDEGLNTEAFF. The CDR3 DNA follows: TGCAGTGCGACAGACGAAGGGTTGAACACTGAAGCTTTCTTT.

This clonotype appeared many times. The chain has TRBV20-1 and TRBJ2-3; D is ambiguous. The ends were cut back, 4 bases at V and 2 bases at J, with 10 bases in the middle. Germline assignment: CDR1 DFQATT and CDR2 SNEGSKA (reference sequence). This CDR3 comprises 13 residues. The DNA for the CDR3 is TGCAGTGCTATGAACCCTACCACAGATACGCAGTATTTT. Translating it yields CSAMNPTTDTQYF.

Ten or more counts support this clonotype. The V call is TRBV30, the J call TRBJ2-5; tentatively, D is TRBD2 (6 bases). The germline V gene encodes CDR1 GTSNPN and CDR2 SVGIG (reference sequence). Trimming pared 0 bases from V and 5 bases from J, leaving 10 bases between. This CDR3 has 13 amino acids. Written as DNA, the CDR3 is TGTGCCTGGAGTGTACGTGGGGGGGAGACCCAGTACTTC. It translates to CAWSVRGGETQYF.